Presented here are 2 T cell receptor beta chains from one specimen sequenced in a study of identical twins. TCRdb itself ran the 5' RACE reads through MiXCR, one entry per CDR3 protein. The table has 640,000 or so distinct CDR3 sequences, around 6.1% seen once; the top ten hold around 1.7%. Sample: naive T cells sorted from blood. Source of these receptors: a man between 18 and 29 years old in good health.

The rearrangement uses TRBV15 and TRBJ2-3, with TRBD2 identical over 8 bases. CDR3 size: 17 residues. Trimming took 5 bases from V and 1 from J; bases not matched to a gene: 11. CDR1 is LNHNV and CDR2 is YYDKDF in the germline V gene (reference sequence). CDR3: CATSPPSRAGGTDTQYF. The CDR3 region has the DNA TGTGCCACCAGCCCTCCGTCAAGAGCGGGGGGCACAGATACGCAGTATTTT.

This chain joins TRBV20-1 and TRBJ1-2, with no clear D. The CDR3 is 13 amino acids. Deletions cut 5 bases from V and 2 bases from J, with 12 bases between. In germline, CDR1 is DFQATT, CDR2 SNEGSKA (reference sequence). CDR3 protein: CSAPPVGNYGYTF. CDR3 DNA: TGCAGTGCTCCACCAGTGGGCAACTATGGCTACACCTTC.